This T cell receptor (beta chain) was retrieved from a study of beta chain features in type 1 diabetes. Across the study: Patients were similar to healthy donors in age and gender (as well as in cell yields). Examined across all samples were some 110 million sorted cells.

Each sorted fraction was over 95% pure. V dropped 0 bases and J dropped 7 bases, with 10 bases sitting between them. The germline gives CDR1 SGDLS, CDR2 YYNGEE. CDR3 length: 14 residues. The sequenced template was cDNA made from the entire isolated RNA. Read counts averaged around 3.5 million for samples of naive, central memory and regulatory T cells. Using immunoSEQ multiplex PCR, the repertoire was profiled, and TCRdb retains in-frame clones only, with some absent. This table holds 250,000 to 350,000 clones, 14% found once. The chain recombines TRBV9 with TRBJ2-2; D not resolved. The sequenced sample consisted of central memory CD4+ T cells from blood. This clonotype was obtained from a man younger than 45 in good health. CDR3 bases: TGTGCCAGCAGCGTAGGAGGCGGTTACGGGGAGCTGTTTTTT. It is translated as CASSVGGGYGELFF.